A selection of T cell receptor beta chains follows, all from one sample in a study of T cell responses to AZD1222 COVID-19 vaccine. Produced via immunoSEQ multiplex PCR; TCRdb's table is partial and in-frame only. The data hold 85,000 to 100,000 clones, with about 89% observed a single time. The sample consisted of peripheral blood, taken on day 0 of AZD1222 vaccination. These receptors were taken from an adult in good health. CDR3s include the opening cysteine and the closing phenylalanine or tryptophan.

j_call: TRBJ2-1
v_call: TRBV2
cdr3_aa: CASSDWTSGLGEQFF

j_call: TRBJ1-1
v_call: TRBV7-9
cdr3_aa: CASDRATEAFF

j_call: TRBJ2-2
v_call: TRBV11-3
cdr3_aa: CASKRDRGTGELFF

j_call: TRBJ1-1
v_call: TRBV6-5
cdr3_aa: CASSSILETEAFF

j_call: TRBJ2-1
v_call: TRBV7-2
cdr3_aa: CASSLDRGVYNEQFF

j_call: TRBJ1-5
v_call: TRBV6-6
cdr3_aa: CASMAPGTGNQPQHF

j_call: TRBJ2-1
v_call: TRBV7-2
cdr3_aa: CASSYQVSVSYNEQFF

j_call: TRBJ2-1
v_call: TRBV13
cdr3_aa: CASSVGLGDNGEQFF

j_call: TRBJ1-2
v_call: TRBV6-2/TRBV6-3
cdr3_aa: CASSYSSRERYTF

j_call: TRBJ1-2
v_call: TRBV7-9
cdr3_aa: CASSLIGQGKHGYTF

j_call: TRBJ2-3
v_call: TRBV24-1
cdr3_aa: CATSDLARASGGLDTQYF

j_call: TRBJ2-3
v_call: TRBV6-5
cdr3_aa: CASSRVGDTQYF

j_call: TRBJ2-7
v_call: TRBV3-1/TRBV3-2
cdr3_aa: CASRKGLAGATIGNEQYF

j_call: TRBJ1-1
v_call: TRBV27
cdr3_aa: CASSFRGPNTEAFF

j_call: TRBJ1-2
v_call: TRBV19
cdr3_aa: CASQKPPGQGPGGYTF

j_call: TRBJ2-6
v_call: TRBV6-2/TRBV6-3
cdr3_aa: CASSSLDRAGANVLTF

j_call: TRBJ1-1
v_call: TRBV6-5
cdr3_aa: CASSYSARDTEAFF

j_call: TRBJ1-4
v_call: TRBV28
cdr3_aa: CASSRQGGNEKLFF